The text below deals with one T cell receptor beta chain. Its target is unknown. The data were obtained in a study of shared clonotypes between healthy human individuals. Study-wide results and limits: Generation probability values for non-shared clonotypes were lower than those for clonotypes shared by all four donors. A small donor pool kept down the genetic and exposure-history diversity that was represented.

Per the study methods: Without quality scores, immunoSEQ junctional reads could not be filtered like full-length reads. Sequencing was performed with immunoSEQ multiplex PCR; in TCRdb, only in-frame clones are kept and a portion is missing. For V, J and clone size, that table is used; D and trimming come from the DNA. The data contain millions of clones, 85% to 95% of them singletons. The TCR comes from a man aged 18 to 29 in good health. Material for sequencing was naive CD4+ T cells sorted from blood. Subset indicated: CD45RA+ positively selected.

The CDR3 here is CASSYLTTGGDSPLHF. The CDR3 bases are TGTGCCAGCAGTTACCTGACGACAGGGGGGGACTCACCCCTCCACTTT. The chain combines TRBV6-5 with TRBJ1-6; TRBD1 aligns across 9 bases. Germline V gene data show CDR1 as MNHEY and CDR2 as SVGAGI. Trimming removed 2 bases from V and 10 bases from J; junction bases left unmatched: 9. This CDR3 is 16 amino acids long.